This T cell receptor beta chain was captured in a study of cytomegalovirus exposure and HLA in healthy donors. Turning to this clone: Its antigen is still unknown.

Whole-study results and caveats: Previously analyzed data showed that most TCR beta V segments were productive at a frequency of about 90% or about 30%. The majority of CMV-associated TCR beta chains were reported as apparently HLA-restricted in a later analysis.

Amplification used 60 Vbeta primers and 13 Jbeta primers. Sequenced by immunoSEQ multiplex PCR; TCRdb stores in-frame clones only, minus some. The sample holds around 120,000 clones, around 79% seen once. Germline CDR1 and CDR2: SGHNT and YYREEE (reference sequence). The CDR3 loop spans 14 amino acids. Trimming removed 2 bases from V and 2 bases from J, with 8 bases in between. The sequence was obtained from a middle-aged woman in good health and CMV-seronegative. The rearrangement uses TRBV5-4 and TRBJ1-3, with a tentative D call TRBD1 (6 bases). Sample: PBMCs. The CDR3 DNA reads as TGTGCCAGCAGCTTTACAGGGACTGGAAACACCATATATTTT. This encodes CASSFTGTGNTIYF.